The T cell receptor (beta chain) described here comes from a study of control samples from healthy donors and cancer patients. The table came from immunoSEQ multiplex PCR; TCRdb's copy has only in-frame clones and leaves some out. Of about 94,000 clones detected, around nine tenths appear once; the ten largest clones hold 3% to 4.5%. The germline gives CDR1 MNHNS, CDR2 SASEGT. The V gene end was trimmed by 2 bases and the J gene end by 0 bases; junction bases not matched to a gene: 0. The CDR3 loop spans 15 amino acids. This clonotype was sampled from a woman under 30 in good health. The sample taken for sequencing was blood. The chain recombines TRBV6-1 with TRBJ2-7; 11 nucleotides line up with TRBD2. For the CDR3, the DNA is TGTGCCAGCAGTGAACTAGCGGGGGGCTCCTACGAGCAGTACTTC. Translation: CASSELAGGSYEQYF.